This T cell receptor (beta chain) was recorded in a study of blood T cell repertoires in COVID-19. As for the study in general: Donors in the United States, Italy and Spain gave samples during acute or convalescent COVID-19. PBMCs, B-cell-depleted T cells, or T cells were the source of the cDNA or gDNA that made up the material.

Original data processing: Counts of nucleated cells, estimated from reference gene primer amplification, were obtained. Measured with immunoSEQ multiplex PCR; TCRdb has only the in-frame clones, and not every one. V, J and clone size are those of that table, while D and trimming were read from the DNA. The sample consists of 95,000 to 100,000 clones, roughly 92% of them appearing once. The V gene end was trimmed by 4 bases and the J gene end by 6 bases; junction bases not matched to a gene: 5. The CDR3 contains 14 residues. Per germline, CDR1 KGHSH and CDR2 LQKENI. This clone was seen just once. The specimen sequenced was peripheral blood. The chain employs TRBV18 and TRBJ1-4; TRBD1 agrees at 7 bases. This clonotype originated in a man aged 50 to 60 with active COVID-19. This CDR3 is CASSRDRSYEKLFF. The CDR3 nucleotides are TGTGCCAGCTCACGGGACAGATCCTATGAAAAACTGTTTTTT.